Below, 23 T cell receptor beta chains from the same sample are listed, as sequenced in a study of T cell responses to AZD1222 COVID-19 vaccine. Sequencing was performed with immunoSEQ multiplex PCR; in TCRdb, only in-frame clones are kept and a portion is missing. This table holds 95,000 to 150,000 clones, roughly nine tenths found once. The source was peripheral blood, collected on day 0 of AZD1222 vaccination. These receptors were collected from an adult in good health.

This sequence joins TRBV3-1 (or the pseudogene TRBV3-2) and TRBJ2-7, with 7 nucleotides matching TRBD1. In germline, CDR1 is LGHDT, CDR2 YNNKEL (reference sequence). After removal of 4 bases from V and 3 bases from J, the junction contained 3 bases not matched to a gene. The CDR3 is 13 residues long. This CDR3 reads CASSPRQGYEQYF. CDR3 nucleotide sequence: TGTGCCAGCAGCCCCAGACAGGGCTACGAGCAGTACTTC.

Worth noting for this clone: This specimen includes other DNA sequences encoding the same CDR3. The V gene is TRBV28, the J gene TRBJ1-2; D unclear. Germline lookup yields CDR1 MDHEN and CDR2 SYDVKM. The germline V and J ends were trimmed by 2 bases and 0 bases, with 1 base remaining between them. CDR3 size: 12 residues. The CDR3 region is CASSLANYGYTF. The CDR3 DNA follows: TGTGCCAGCAGTTTAGCTAACTATGGCTACACCTTC.

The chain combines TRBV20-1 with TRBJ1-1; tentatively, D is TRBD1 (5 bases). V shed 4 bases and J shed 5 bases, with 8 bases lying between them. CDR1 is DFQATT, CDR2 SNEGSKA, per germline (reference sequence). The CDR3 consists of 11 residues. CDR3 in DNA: TGCAGTGCTACGGGGGGAACTGAAGCTTTCTTT. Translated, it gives CSATGGTEAFF.

CDR3 protein: CASTTDLTTLGKLFF. In DNA, the CDR3 is TGTGCCAGCACCACGGACCTGACCACTCTGGGTAAACTGTTTTTT. The chain has TRBV27 and TRBJ1-4; no clear D gene. In germline, CDR1 is MNHEY, CDR2 SMNVEV (reference sequence). V gave up 7 bases and J gave up 11 bases, with 23 bases separating them. The CDR3 is 15 residues long.

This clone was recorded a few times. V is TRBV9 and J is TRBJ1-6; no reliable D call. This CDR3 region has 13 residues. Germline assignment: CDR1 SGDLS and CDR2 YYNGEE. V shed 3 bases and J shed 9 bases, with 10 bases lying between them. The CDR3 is CASSGRDGSPLHF. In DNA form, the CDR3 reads TGTGCCAGCAGCGGGAGGGATGGTTCACCCCTCCACTTT.

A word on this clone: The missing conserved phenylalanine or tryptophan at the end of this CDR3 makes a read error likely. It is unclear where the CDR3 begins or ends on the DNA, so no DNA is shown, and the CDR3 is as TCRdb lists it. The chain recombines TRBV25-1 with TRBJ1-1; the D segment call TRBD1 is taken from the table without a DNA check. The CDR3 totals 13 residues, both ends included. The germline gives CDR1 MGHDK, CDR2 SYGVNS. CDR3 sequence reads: CASSLSPTGPRSI.

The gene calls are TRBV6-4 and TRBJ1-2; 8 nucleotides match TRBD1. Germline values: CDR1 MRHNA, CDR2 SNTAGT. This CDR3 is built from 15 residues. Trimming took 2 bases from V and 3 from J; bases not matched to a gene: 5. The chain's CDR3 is CASSDPDRGHYGYTF. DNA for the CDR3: TGTGCCAGCAGTGACCCTGACAGGGGCCACTATGGCTACACCTTC.

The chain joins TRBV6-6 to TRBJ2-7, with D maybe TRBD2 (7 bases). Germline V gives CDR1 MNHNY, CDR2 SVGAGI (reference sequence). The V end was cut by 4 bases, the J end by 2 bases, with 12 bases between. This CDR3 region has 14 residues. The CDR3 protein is CASSFGEGAYEQYF. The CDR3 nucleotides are TGTGCCAGCAGTTTCGGGGAGGGGGCCTACGAGCAGTACTTC.

In DNA form, the CDR3 reads TGTGCCAGCAGTTTAGGGACAGGGAGGGGATTCGAAGCTTTCTTT. It specifies CASSLGTGRGFEAFF. The gene calls are TRBV6-5 and TRBJ1-1, with 9 nucleotides matching TRBD1. CDR1 is MNHEY, CDR2 SVGAGI, per germline. V was clipped by 4 bases and J by 8 bases; unmatched bases: 11. The CDR3 has 15 amino acids.

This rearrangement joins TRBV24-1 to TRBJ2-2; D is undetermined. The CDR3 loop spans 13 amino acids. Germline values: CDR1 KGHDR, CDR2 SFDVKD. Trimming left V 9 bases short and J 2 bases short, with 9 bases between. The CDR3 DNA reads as TGTGCCACCTCTTTTCCTAACACCGGGGAGCTGTTTTTT. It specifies CATSFPNTGELFF.

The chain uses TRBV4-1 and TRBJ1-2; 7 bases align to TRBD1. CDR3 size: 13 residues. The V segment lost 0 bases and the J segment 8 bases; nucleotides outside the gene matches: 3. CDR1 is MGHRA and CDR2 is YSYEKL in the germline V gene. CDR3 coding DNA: TGCGCCAGCAGCCAAGAGACAGGGACCGGCTACACCTTC. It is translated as CASSQETGTGYTF.

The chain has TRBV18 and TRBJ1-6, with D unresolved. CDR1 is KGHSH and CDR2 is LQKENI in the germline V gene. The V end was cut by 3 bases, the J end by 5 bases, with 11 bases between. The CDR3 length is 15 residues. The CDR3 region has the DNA TGTGCCAGCTCACCGAGGTCCGAAGATAATTCACCCCTCCACTTT. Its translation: CASSPRSEDNSPLHF.

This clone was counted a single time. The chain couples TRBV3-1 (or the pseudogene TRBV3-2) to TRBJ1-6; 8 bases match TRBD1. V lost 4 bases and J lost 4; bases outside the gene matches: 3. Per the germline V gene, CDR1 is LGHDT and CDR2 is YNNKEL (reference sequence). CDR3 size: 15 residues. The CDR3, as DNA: TGTGCCAGCAGCCCTGGACAGGGTTATAATTCACCCCTCCACTTT. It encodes CASSPGQGYNSPLHF.

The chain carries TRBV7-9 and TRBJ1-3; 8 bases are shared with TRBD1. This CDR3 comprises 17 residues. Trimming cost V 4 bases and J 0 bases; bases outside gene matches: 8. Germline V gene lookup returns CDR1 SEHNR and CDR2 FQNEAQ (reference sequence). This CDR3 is CASSSLLRGPSGNTIYF. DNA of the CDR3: TGTGCCAGCAGCTCACTCCTCAGGGGGCCCTCTGGAAACACCATATATTTT.

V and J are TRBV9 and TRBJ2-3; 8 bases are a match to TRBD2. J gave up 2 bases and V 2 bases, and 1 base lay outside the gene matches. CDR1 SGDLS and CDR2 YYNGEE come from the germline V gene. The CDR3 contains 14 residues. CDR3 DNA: TGTGCCAGCAGCGTTAGCGGGGTCACAGATACGCAGTATTTT. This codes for CASSVSGVTDTQYF.

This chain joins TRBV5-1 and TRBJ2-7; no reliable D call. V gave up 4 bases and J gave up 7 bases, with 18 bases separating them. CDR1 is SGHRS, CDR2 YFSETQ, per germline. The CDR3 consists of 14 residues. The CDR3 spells CASSPDPQVGEQYF. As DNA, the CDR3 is TGCGCCAGCAGCCCCGACCCCCAGGTAGGGGAGCAGTACTTC.

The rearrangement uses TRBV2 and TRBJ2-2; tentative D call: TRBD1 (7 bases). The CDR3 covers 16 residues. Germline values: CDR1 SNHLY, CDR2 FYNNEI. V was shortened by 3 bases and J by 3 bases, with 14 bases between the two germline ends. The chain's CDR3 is CASSDGQGGDTGELFF. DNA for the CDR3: TGTGCCAGCAGTGACGGCCAGGGGGGCGACACCGGGGAGCTGTTTTTT.

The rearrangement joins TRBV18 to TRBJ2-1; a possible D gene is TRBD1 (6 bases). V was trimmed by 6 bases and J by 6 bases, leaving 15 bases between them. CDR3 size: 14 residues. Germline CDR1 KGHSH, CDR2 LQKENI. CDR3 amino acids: CASSPPTGTNEQFF. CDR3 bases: TGTGCCAGCTCCCCCCCCACAGGGACCAATGAGCAGTTCTTC.

Written as DNA, the CDR3 is TGTGCCAGCAGCGCAACACGGATAATGGATGGCGGGGAGCTGTTTTTT. Protein sequence: CASSATRIMDGGELFF. This sequence joins TRBV3-1 (or the pseudogene TRBV3-2) and TRBJ2-2; no firm D call. With 5 bases removed from V and 7 bases from J, the gap between germline ends came to 20 bases. This CDR3 is 16 amino acids long. The V gene's germline CDR1 is LGHDT and CDR2 YNNKEL (reference sequence).

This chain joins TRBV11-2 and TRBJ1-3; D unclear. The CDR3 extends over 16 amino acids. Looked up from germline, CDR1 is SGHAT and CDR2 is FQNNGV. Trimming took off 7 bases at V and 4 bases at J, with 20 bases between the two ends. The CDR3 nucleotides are TGTGCCAGCACCTCTACGGTTGGGCCCATCGGAAACACCATATATTTT. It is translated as CASTSTVGPIGNTIYF.

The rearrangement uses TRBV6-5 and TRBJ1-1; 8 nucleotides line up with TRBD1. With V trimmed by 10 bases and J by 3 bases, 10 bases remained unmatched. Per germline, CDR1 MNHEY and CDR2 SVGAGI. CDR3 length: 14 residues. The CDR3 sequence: CATIFRGLYTEAFF. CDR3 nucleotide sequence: TGTGCCACCATTTTCAGGGGGCTTTACACTGAAGCTTTCTTT.

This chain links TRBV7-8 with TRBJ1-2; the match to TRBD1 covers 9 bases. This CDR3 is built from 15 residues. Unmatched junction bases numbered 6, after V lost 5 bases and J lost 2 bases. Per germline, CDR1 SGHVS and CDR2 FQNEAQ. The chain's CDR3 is CASSIRTGENYGYTF. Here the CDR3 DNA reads TGTGCCAGCAGCATAAGGACAGGGGAGAACTATGGCTACACCTTC.

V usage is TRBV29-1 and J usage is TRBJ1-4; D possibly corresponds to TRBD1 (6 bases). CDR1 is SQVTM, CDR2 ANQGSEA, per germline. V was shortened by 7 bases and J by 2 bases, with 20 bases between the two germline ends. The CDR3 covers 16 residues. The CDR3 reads CSAGGDTFFTNEKLFF. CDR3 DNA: TGCAGCGCCGGAGGGGACACTTTTTTTACTAATGAAAAACTGTTTTTT. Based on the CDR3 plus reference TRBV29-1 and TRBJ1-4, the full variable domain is SAVISQKPSRDICQRGTSLTIQCQVDSQVTMMFWYRQQPGQSLTLIATANQGSEATYESGFVIDKFPISRPNLTFSTLTVSNMSPEDSSIYLCSAGGDTFFTNEKLFFGSGTQLSVL.